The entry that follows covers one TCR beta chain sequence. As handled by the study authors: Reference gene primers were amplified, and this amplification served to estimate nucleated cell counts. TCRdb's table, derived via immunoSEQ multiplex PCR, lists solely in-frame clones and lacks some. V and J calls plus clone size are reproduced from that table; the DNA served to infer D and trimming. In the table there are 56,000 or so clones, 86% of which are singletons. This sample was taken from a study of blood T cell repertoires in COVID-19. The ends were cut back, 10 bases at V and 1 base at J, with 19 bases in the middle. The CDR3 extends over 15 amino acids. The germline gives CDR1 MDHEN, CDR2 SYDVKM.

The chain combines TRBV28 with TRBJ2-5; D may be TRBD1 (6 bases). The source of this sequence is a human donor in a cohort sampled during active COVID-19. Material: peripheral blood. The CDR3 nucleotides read TGTGCCACCACCCCCAGGGGCTGGGTCCAAGAGACCCAGTACTTC. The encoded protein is CATTPRGWVQETQYF.